Below are 17 T cell receptor beta chains sequenced from a single sample in a study of siplizumab effects on memory and regulatory T cells. Profiled with immunoSEQ multiplex PCR; TCRdb holds only in-frame clones, not every one. This table has about 50,000 clones, just over 95% appearing once. Sequenced material: naive CD8+ T cells sorted from blood. Receptors were obtained from a human donor in good health.

The V and J genes are TRBV25-1 and TRBJ2-1, with TRBD2 as a possible D gene (6 bases). The germline V gene encodes CDR1 MGHDK and CDR2 SYGVNS. Trimming removed 4 bases at V and 9 bases at J, with 7 bases between. This CDR3 contains 11 residues. The CDR3 spells CASSGGVEQFF. The CDR3 DNA is TGTGCCAGCAGTGGGGGGGTTGAGCAGTTCTTC.

This clone occurred once. The chain's CDR3 is CASSFLASAGTEAFF. CDR3 DNA: TGTGCCAGCAGTTTCCTAGCGTCGGCAGGCACTGAAGCTTTCTTT. The rearrangement joins TRBV28 to TRBJ1-1; D uncertain. Trimming removed 3 bases at V and 4 bases at J, with 15 bases between. The germline gives CDR1 MDHEN, CDR2 SYDVKM. The CDR3 has 15 amino acids.

A single count supports this clone. V and J are TRBV19 and TRBJ2-2; no firm D call. V lost 1 base and J lost 7, with 13 bases in between. This CDR3 is 15 amino acids long. CDR1 is LNHDA and CDR2 is SQIVND in the germline V gene (reference sequence). The CDR3 sequence: CASSIGEGFGGELFF. In DNA form, the CDR3 reads TGTGCCAGTAGTATAGGAGAAGGGTTCGGCGGGGAGCTGTTTTTT.

V gene TRBV4-1 combines with J gene TRBJ1-6; 9 positions agree with TRBD1. The V gene end was trimmed by 2 bases and the J gene end by 7 bases; junction bases not matched to a gene: 12. Germline loops: CDR1 MGHRA, CDR2 YSYEKL. The CDR3 loop spans 18 amino acids. CDR3 protein: CASSQSRDRVTTNSPLHF. As DNA, the CDR3 is TGCGCCAGCAGCCAATCCCGGGACAGGGTCACTACGAATTCACCCCTCCACTTT.

V is TRBV9 and J is TRBJ2-5; D possibly corresponds to TRBD2 (5 bases). The CDR3 sequence is 14 residues long. Trimming took 4 bases from V and 4 from J, leaving 14 bases between them. CDR1 is SGDLS, CDR2 YYNGEE, per germline. The CDR3 nucleotides read TGTGCCAGCAGCACTGGACTGGGGTTAGAGACCCAGTACTTC. Protein product: CASSTGLGLETQYF.

The CDR3 nucleotides are TGTGCCAGCAGGGACGCGGGTAACACAGATACGCAGTATTTT. Translation gives CASRDAGNTDTQYF. V is TRBV6-4 and J is TRBJ2-3, with D tentatively TRBD2 (5 bases). V dropped 6 bases and J dropped 2 bases, with 12 bases sitting between them. The CDR3 is made up of 14 amino acids. Germline V lookup: CDR1 MRHNA, CDR2 SNTAGT.

V gene TRBV4-2 combines with J gene TRBJ2-7; D gene uncertain. This CDR3 has 16 residues. The germline gives CDR1 LGHNA, CDR2 YNFKEQ. With 0 bases removed from V and 6 bases from J, the gap between germline ends came to 18 bases. CDR3 sequence: CASSQEGYGLRGEQYF. The DNA of the CDR3 is TGTGCCAGCAGCCAAGAAGGGTACGGGCTTCGAGGCGAGCAGTACTTC.

The rearrangement joins TRBV28 to TRBJ1-3; D gene uncertain. The CDR3 loop spans 14 amino acids. The V and J ends lost 10 bases and 4 bases respectively, with 17 bases between them. The V gene's germline CDR1 is MDHEN and CDR2 SYDVKM. CDR3 loop: CATSSTITGNTIYF. CDR3 DNA sequence: TGTGCCACCTCATCGACAATTACGGGAAACACCATATATTTT.

This chain uses TRBV4-2 with TRBJ1-5; TRBD1 agrees at 7 bases. The J segment lost 7 bases and the V segment lost 1 base, leaving 10 bases of the junction unmatched. Germline assignment: CDR1 LGHNA and CDR2 YNFKEQ. The CDR3 is made up of 16 amino acids. The CDR3 loop is CASSQGDRALSQPQHF. The CDR3 DNA follows: TGTGCCAGCAGCCAAGGAGACAGGGCCTTAAGCCAGCCCCAGCATTTT.

The rearrangement uses TRBV21-1 and TRBJ2-2; the table's D call of TRBD2 was not tested on the DNA. TRBV21-1 is described as a pseudogene. The CDR3 runs to 20 residues. CDR3 loop: CASSESTWRPSGRSTGELFF. As DNA, the CDR3 is TGTGCCAGCAGCGAGTCAACTTGGCGGCCTAGCGGGAGAAGCACCGGGGAGCTGTTTTTT.

This chain connects TRBV7-3 to TRBJ2-2, with a tentative D call TRBD2 (5 bases). The CDR3 runs 15 residues. Germline CDR1 and CDR2: SGHTA and FQGTGA. V lost 1 base to trimming and J lost 4 bases, with 10 bases between them. CDR3 DNA: TGTGCCAGCAGCTTAATTGACCGGGGCACCGGGGAGCTGTTTTTT. Protein product: CASSLIDRGTGELFF.

The chain is built from TRBV7-8 and TRBJ2-7; D is possibly TRBD2 (6 bases). The CDR3 is 16 residues long. The germline V gene encodes CDR1 SGHVS and CDR2 FQNEAQ. V lost 0 bases and J 1 base, leaving 13 bases between the germline ends. Here the CDR3 reads CASSLARSSASYEQYF. The CDR3 bases are TGTGCCAGCAGCTTAGCGCGATCTAGCGCTTCCTACGAGCAGTACTTC.

The chain employs TRBV7-2 and TRBJ2-5; a weak D match, TRBD1 (6 bases). Germline loops: CDR1 SGHTA, CDR2 FQGNSA. V was shortened by 4 bases and J by 2 bases, with 17 bases between the two germline ends. The CDR3 extends over 16 amino acids. CDR3 DNA: TGTGCCAGCAGCTCCCAGGGGTTACAGCTACAAGAGACCCAGTACTTC. It specifies CASSSQGLQLQETQYF.

The CDR3 DNA is TGTGCCAGTAGTATCCAGGGGGGGTATAGCAATCAGCCCCAGCATTTT. Translation: CASSIQGGYSNQPQHF. This chain uses TRBV19 with TRBJ1-5, with 7 bases matching TRBD1. Trimming at V came to 3 bases and at J to 0 bases, leaving 5 bases not matched to a gene. The CDR3 covers 16 residues. Germline V gene sequence: CDR1 LNHDA, CDR2 SQIVND (reference sequence). Complete variable domain (other parts from reference TRBV19 and TRBJ1-5): DGGITQSPKYLFRKEGQNVTLSCEQNLNHDAMYWYRQDPGQGLRLIYYSQIVNDFQKGDIAEGYSVSREKKESFPLTVTSAQKNPTAFYLCASSIQGGYSNQPQHFGDGTRLSIL.

The chain carries TRBV10-1 and TRBJ1-3; D not resolved. The CDR3 is made up of 16 amino acids. The V and J ends lost 7 bases and 0 bases respectively, with 16 bases between them. Germline assignment: CDR1 WNHNN and CDR2 SYGVQD (reference sequence). The CDR3 protein is CASTLDRATSGNTIYF. The CDR3 DNA reads as TGCGCCAGCACCCTTGATCGGGCGACCTCTGGAAACACCATATATTTT.

V gene TRBV11-2 combines with J gene TRBJ1-5; 9 bases line up with TRBD1. Germline V gene lookup returns CDR1 SGHAT and CDR2 FQNNGV. Trimming took 5 bases from V and 4 from J; bases not matched to a gene: 6. The CDR3 has 15 amino acids. CDR3 residues: CASSRTGDLNQPQHF. Written as DNA, the CDR3 is TGTGCCAGCAGCCGGACAGGGGACTTAAATCAGCCCCAGCATTTT. The entire variable domain, with the rest obtained from reference TRBV11-2 and TRBJ1-5, is as follows: EAGVAQSPRYKIIEKRQSVAFWCNPISGHATLYWYQQILGQGPKLLIQFQNNGVVDDSQLPKDRFSAERLKGVDSTLKIQPAKLEDSAVYLCASSRTGDLNQPQHFGDGTRLSIL.

The rearrangement joins TRBV28 to TRBJ2-5; D is undetermined. The germline V gene has CDR1 MDHEN and CDR2 SYDVKM. Trimming pared 3 bases from V and 0 bases from J, leaving 11 bases between. This CDR3 has 15 amino acids. DNA of the CDR3: TGTGCCAGCAGTTTGGTCGGGTCTAACCAAGAGACCCAGTACTTC. It encodes CASSLVGSNQETQYF.